One sample yielded the 30 T cell receptor beta chains listed below, sequenced in a study of blood T cell repertoires in COVID-19. The repertoire was sequenced with immunoSEQ multiplex PCR; TCRdb's copy has only in-frame clones and lacks some. The sample consists of about 170,000 clones, 70% to 85% of them appearing once. Sequenced: peripheral blood. Every receptor here comes from a man between 60 and 70 years old who had recovered from COVID-19.

The CDR3 DNA is TGTGCCAGCAGCTTATCCGGGACAGGGTGCGGAGCCAAAAACATTCAGTACTTC. It codes for CASSLSGTGCGAKNIQYF. The chain links TRBV7-4 to TRBJ2-4; 9 nucleotides line up with TRBD1. The CDR3 consists of 18 residues. The germline V gene encodes CDR1 SGHVT and CDR2 SQSDAQ. The junction had 8 bases not matched to a gene; V was cut back by 2 bases and J by 0 bases.

This rearrangement joins TRBV6-1 to TRBJ2-6, with TRBD1 matching over 8 bases. CDR3 size: 17 residues. With V trimmed by 4 bases and J by 0 bases, 5 bases remained unmatched. Germline CDR1 MNHNS, CDR2 SASEGT. In DNA, the CDR3 is TGTGCCAGCAGTGTGGACAGGGTTATCTCTGGGGCCAACGTCCTGACTTTC. Translation: CASSVDRVISGANVLTF.

This clone came up once. The chain carries TRBV3-1 (or the pseudogene TRBV3-2) and TRBJ1-2, with 9 bases aligning to TRBD1. Trimming at V came to 4 bases and at J to 3 bases, leaving 3 bases not matched to a gene. Germline V gene data show CDR1 as LGHDT and CDR2 as YNNKEL (reference sequence). The CDR3 totals 14 residues. CDR3 amino acids: CASSRRDRDYGYTF. The CDR3 bases are TGTGCCAGCAGCCGCCGGGACAGGGACTATGGCTACACCTTC.

This clone came up once. The chain is built from TRBV19 and TRBJ1-2; the D is unclear. V was cut by 7 bases and J by 3 bases, with 15 bases left in between. This CDR3 has 14 residues. Germline assignment: CDR1 LNHDA and CDR2 SQIVND (reference sequence). CDR3 residues: CASKIGVGDYGYTF. Written as DNA, the CDR3 is TGTGCCAGTAAGATTGGGGTGGGAGACTATGGCTACACCTTC. Drawing the rest from reference TRBV19 and TRBJ1-2, the complete variable domain is DGGITQSPKYLFRKEGQNVTLSCEQNLNHDAMYWYRQDPGQGLRLIYYSQIVNDFQKGDIAEGYSVSREKKESFPLTVTSAQKNPTAFYLCASKIGVGDYGYTFGSGTRLTVV.

A note on this clone: One end of the junction varies from germline; a read error may be responsible. The CDR3 loop is CASSYAGSGQVRF. CDR3 bases: TGTGCCAGCAGTTACGCGGGGTCGGGACAGGTGCGCTTC. The rearrangement joins TRBV6-2 or TRBV6-3 to TRBJ2-7; 8 bases match TRBD1. The CDR3 covers 13 residues. Germline CDR1 MNHEY, CDR2 SVGEGT.

V and J are TRBV3-1 (or the pseudogene TRBV3-2) and TRBJ1-6, with a possible D match to TRBD1 (5 bases). Trimming pared 1 base from V and 8 bases from J, leaving 9 bases between. Germline V lookup: CDR1 LGHDT, CDR2 YNNKEL (reference sequence). The CDR3 loop spans 14 amino acids. This chain's CDR3 is CASSQGGRDSPLHF. The CDR3 bases are TGTGCCAGCAGCCAAGGGGGCAGGGATTCACCCCTCCACTTT.

This clone has just a few counts. This chain links TRBV30 with TRBJ2-4; D possibly corresponds to TRBD1 (6 bases). V was pared by 0 bases and J by 14 bases, with 11 bases between. The germline V gene encodes CDR1 GTSNPN and CDR2 SVGIG (reference sequence). This CDR3 region has 11 residues. The CDR3: CAWSVQGKKYF. The CDR3 DNA reads as TGTGCCTGGAGTGTACAGGGCAAAAAGTACTTC.

The chain joins TRBV5-8 to TRBJ2-1; 7 positions agree with TRBD2. This CDR3 contains 15 residues. V shed 1 base, J shed 7 bases, and the junction held 8 bases outside the gene matches. Germline-derived CDR1 and CDR2 are SGHTS and YDEGEE. The chain's CDR3 is CASSLHLGLENEQFF. The CDR3 bases are TGTGCCAGCAGCTTGCATCTAGGACTAGAGAATGAGCAGTTCTTC.

This clone was observed a handful of times. This chain links TRBV19 with TRBJ2-6; tentatively, D is TRBD1 (6 bases). CDR1 is LNHDA and CDR2 is SQIVND in the germline V gene (reference sequence). The CDR3 length is 17 residues. Trimming cost V 0 bases and J 2 bases, with 11 bases left between them. The CDR3 nucleotides read TGTGCCAGTAGTATAGACGGACAGTTCCCTGGGGCCAACGTCCTGACTTTC. This codes for CASSIDGQFPGANVLTF. Filled out from reference TRBV19 and TRBJ2-6, the complete variable domain reads DGGITQSPKYLFRKEGQNVTLSCEQNLNHDAMYWYRQDPGQGLRLIYYSQIVNDFQKGDIAEGYSVSREKKESFPLTVTSAQKNPTAFYLCASSIDGQFPGANVLTFGAGSRLTVL.

The rearrangement links TRBV7-9 to TRBJ2-1; D is perhaps TRBD2 (5 bases). Germline V CDR1 and CDR2: SEHNR, FQNEAQ (reference sequence). The CDR3 length is 13 residues. V lost 5 bases to trimming and J lost 7 bases, with 12 bases between them. CDR3 residues: CASSRELLNEQFF. As DNA, the CDR3 is TGTGCCAGCAGCCGGGAACTTCTAAATGAGCAGTTCTTC.

The CDR3 bases are TGTGCCAGCTCACCAGAGGGGGGGAGCTCCTACAATGAGCAGTTCTTC. It encodes CASSPEGGSSYNEQFF. The V gene is TRBV18, the J gene TRBJ2-1; possibly TRBD2 for D (7 bases). Germline V gives CDR1 KGHSH, CDR2 LQKENI. V dropped 2 bases and J dropped 0 bases, with 11 bases sitting between them. The CDR3 runs 16 residues.

This chain links TRBV4-3 with TRBJ2-2; TRBD1 aligns across 9 bases. Germline V lookup: CDR1 LGHNA, CDR2 YSLEER. The CDR3 length is 15 residues. V lost 6 bases, J lost 6 bases, and 8 bases stayed unmatched. The CDR3 DNA follows: TGCGCCAGCAGTCCCGGGACAGGGTTTTCCGGGGAGCTGTTTTTT. Amino acids: CASSPGTGFSGELFF.

The chain uses TRBV7-3 and TRBJ1-1; D possibly corresponds to TRBD1 (5 bases). Trimming cost V 1 base and J 1 base, with 10 bases left between them. The CDR3 covers 15 residues. From germline, CDR1 is SGHTA and CDR2 FQGTGA. CDR3 DNA: TGTGCCAGCAGCTTAAATCCAGGACAGAACACTGAAGCTTTCTTT. Protein product: CASSLNPGQNTEAFF.

The table lists this clone with a count of one. The chain links TRBV10-3 to TRBJ2-2; D perhaps matches TRBD1 (6 bases). The CDR3 totals 15 residues. Trimming cost V 7 bases and J 2 bases, with 14 bases left between them. Germline V gene lookup returns CDR1 ENHRY and CDR2 SYGVKD. The CDR3 DNA reads as TGTGCCATCAAAACACCGACAGGAAACACCGGGGAGCTGTTTTTT. Amino acids: CAIKTPTGNTGELFF.

The chain is built from TRBV5-1 and TRBJ2-7; TRBD2 agrees at 13 bases. The CDR3 has 14 residues. Looked up from germline, CDR1 is SGHRS and CDR2 is YFSETQ. With 2 bases clipped from V and 6 bases from J, the junction kept 2 bases outside the gene matches. CDR3 DNA: TGCGCCAGCAGCTTTGGACTAGCGGGGGCCGAGCAGTACTTC. Translating gives CASSFGLAGAEQYF.

The V gene is TRBV11-3, the J gene TRBJ1-1; D uncertain. The V gene's germline CDR1 is SGHNT and CDR2 YENEEA. V was trimmed by 5 bases and J by 1 base, leaving 8 bases between them. The CDR3 totals 13 residues. CDR3 bases: TGTGCCAGCAGCCTGGGGAGGAACACTGAAGCTTTCTTT. Its protein is CASSLGRNTEAFF.

The chain carries TRBV24-1 and TRBJ2-1; 8 bases agree with TRBD2. The CDR3 is made up of 17 amino acids. Germline V CDR1 and CDR2: KGHDR, SFDVKD. V lost 0 bases and J lost 7; bases outside the gene matches: 10. The CDR3: CATSDLQYGGGPNEQFF. The CDR3 DNA sequence: TGTGCCACCAGTGATTTGCAGTACGGGGGGGGCCCAAATGAGCAGTTCTTC.

This clone appeared a single time. This chain links TRBV20-1 with TRBJ1-2, with D unresolved. Trimming cost V 6 bases and J 2 bases, with 7 bases left between them. Per the germline V gene, CDR1 is DFQATT and CDR2 is SNEGSKA (reference sequence). The CDR3 runs 11 residues. The CDR3 loop reads CSAHINYGYTF. The CDR3 coding sequence is TGCAGTGCGCACATAAACTATGGCTACACCTTC.

The chain carries TRBV5-1 and TRBJ2-7, with unresolved D. The CDR3 contains 13 residues. Germline CDR1 is SGHRS and CDR2 is YFSETQ. V gave up 2 bases and J gave up 1 base, with 7 bases separating them. The CDR3 is CASSFSVSYEQYF. The CDR3 DNA follows: TGCGCCAGCAGCTTCAGTGTTTCCTACGAGCAGTACTTC.

The chain uses TRBV7-2 and TRBJ1-6; no definite D call. V gave up 1 base and J gave up 6 bases, with 10 bases separating them. From germline, CDR1 is SGHTA and CDR2 FQGNSA. The CDR3 contains 15 residues. The CDR3: CASSLEYSLNSPLHF. In DNA form, the CDR3 reads TGTGCCAGCAGCTTAGAATACAGCCTTAATTCACCCCTCCACTTT.

This sequence joins TRBV24-1 and TRBJ1-2; a possible D gene is TRBD1 (6 bases). V lost 4 bases and J 6 bases, leaving 8 bases between the germline ends. The CDR3 contains 12 residues. CDR1 is KGHDR and CDR2 is SFDVKD in the germline V gene. CDR3 region: CATSDRDNGYTF. The CDR3 nucleotides are TGTGCCACCAGTGACCGGGACAATGGCTACACCTTC.

The chain employs TRBV9 and TRBJ2-2; 7 bases are a match to TRBD1. V lost 4 bases, J lost 7 bases, and 7 bases stayed unmatched. Germline CDR1 SGDLS, CDR2 YYNGEE. The CDR3 extends over 14 amino acids. The CDR3 sequence is CASSSDRVGGELFF. The CDR3 nucleotides read TGTGCCAGCAGCTCAGACAGGGTCGGCGGGGAGCTGTTTTTT.

V is TRBV3-1 (or the pseudogene TRBV3-2) and J is TRBJ1-2; 9 bases match TRBD1. V lost 4 bases and J lost 4; bases outside the gene matches: 4. This CDR3 spans 14 amino acids. Germline V lookup: CDR1 LGHDT, CDR2 YNNKEL (reference sequence). CDR3 DNA sequence: TGTGCCAGCAGCCTCGAACAGGGGGCCTATGGCTACACCTTC. It encodes CASSLEQGAYGYTF.

The rearrangement links TRBV7-2 to TRBJ1-2; 10 nucleotides agree with TRBD1. CDR3 length: 15 residues. Germline V gives CDR1 SGHTA, CDR2 FQGNSA. The V and J ends lost 5 bases and 4 bases, in that order; junction bases with no gene match: 7. Here the CDR3 DNA reads TGTGCCAGCAGCCCAATCCGGGACAGGGGCTATGGCTACACCTTC. It yields the protein CASSPIRDRGYGYTF.

The V call is TRBV7-8, the J call TRBJ1-6; maybe TRBD1 (6 bases). V gave up 5 bases and J gave up 6 bases, with 20 bases separating them. Germline CDR1 SGHVS, CDR2 FQNEAQ. The CDR3 loop spans 17 amino acids. CDR3 residues: CASSTRNRDLGNSPLHF. CDR3 nucleotide sequence: TGTGCCAGCAGCACCCGCAACAGGGATCTTGGTAATTCACCCCTCCACTTT.

The gene calls are TRBV9 and TRBJ2-5; 9 bases are a match to TRBD2. Germline assignment: CDR1 SGDLS and CDR2 YYNGEE. The CDR3 contains 17 residues. Trimming took 0 bases from V and 5 from J; bases not matched to a gene: 11. CDR3 nucleotide sequence: TGTGCCAGCAGCGTAGAGGGGCTAGCGGGGCCTGCGGAGACCCAGTACTTC. It specifies CASSVEGLAGPAETQYF.

The rearrangement links TRBV11-2 to TRBJ2-3; 12 nucleotides agree with TRBD2. The trim removed 9 bases at V and 9 bases at J, leaving 7 bases unmatched. CDR1 and CDR2 from the germline V gene are SGHAT and FQNNGV. The CDR3 extends over 13 amino acids. The CDR3 spells CASLLAGGPTQYF. CDR3 nucleotides: TGTGCCAGTCTGCTAGCGGGGGGGCCCACGCAGTATTTT.

CDR3 residues: CASSLSPQLTEAFF. CDR3 coding DNA: TGTGCCAGCAGTTTATCTCCACAGCTCACTGAAGCTTTCTTT. V usage is TRBV28 and J usage is TRBJ1-1; no clear D. CDR1 is MDHEN and CDR2 is SYDVKM in the germline V gene. This CDR3 has 14 residues. V lost 1 base, J lost 4 bases, and 10 bases lay in between.

The chain employs TRBV9 and TRBJ1-2; 10 bases map to TRBD1. CDR3 length: 15 residues. J gave up 2 bases and V 2 bases, and 3 bases lay outside the gene matches. Germline V gene lookup returns CDR1 SGDLS and CDR2 YYNGEE. The CDR3 sequence is CASSVGGQGNYGYTF. The CDR3 DNA sequence: TGTGCCAGCAGCGTTGGGGGACAGGGGAACTATGGCTACACCTTC.

The gene calls are TRBV20-1 and TRBJ1-3; D remains ambiguous. The germline V and J ends were trimmed by 6 bases and 4 bases, with 7 bases remaining between them. Germline V CDR1 and CDR2: DFQATT, SNEGSKA (reference sequence). This CDR3 region has 11 residues. The CDR3 coding sequence is TGCAGTGCCGGGAGGGGAAACACCATATATTTT. Encoded protein: CSAGRGNTIYF.